Shown below are 18 T cell receptor beta chains from a single sample sequenced in a study of identical twins. Using its own MiXCR run on the 5' RACE reads, TCRdb lists one record per CDR3 protein. Of some 760,000 distinct CDR3 sequences in the sample, around a sixth were seen once. The same sample was also studied in work on T cells expressing NK-cell markers.

Sequencing was performed on PBMCs. The receptors originated from a woman under 30 in good health.

J is TRBJ2-5 and V is TRBV5-1; TRBD2 aligns across 11 bases. The CDR3 spans 16 residues. V was clipped by 5 bases and J by 7 bases; unmatched bases: 13. CDR1 is SGHRS and CDR2 is YFSETQ in the germline V gene. The CDR3 nucleotides read TGCGCCAGCAGGCCCCCGGGACTAGCGGTCGGGGCGACCCAGTACTTC. This gives the protein CASRPPGLAVGATQYF.

This clonotype was seen a handful of times. This chain connects TRBV4-3 to TRBJ2-7; 8 nucleotides agree with TRBD2. This CDR3 region has 16 residues. Germline V gene lookup returns CDR1 LGHNA and CDR2 YSLEER. Losses at the gene ends were 0 bases for V and 4 bases for J; bases not matched to a gene: 8. Here the CDR3 DNA reads TGCGCCAGCAGCCAAGATCTGGTAGCGGGGAGTTACGAGCAGTACTTC. Translation gives CASSQDLVAGSYEQYF.

There are a few counts of this clonotype. The chain combines TRBV12-3 or TRBV12-4 with TRBJ2-5; the D gene is possibly TRBD2 (5 bases). The CDR3 runs 14 residues. Trimming left V 4 bases short and J 5 bases short, with 14 bases between. CDR3 region: CASSSSIARETQYF. The CDR3 DNA sequence: TGTGCCAGCAGTTCTTCTATAGCGCGGGAGACCCAGTACTTC.

This clonotype was seen a few times. CDR3 bases: TGTGCCAGCAGTCCAAGGGGTATCCCTGAAGCTTTCTTT. This encodes CASSPRGIPEAFF. The chain couples TRBV11-3 to TRBJ1-1, with TRBD1 as a possible D gene (5 bases). Germline CDR1 SGHNT, CDR2 YENEEA. This CDR3 comprises 13 residues. Trimming pared 6 bases from V and 6 bases from J, leaving 14 bases between.

The chain couples TRBV7-9 to TRBJ1-1, with unresolved D. This CDR3 comprises 13 residues. Trimming removed 5 bases at V and 1 base at J, with 8 bases between. CDR1 is SEHNR and CDR2 is FQNEAQ in the germline V gene (reference sequence). Here the CDR3 reads CASSTTGNTEAFF. DNA for the CDR3: TGTGCCAGCAGCACTACTGGGAACACTGAAGCTTTCTTT.

The chain is built from TRBV20-1 and TRBJ2-3; D may be TRBD2 (5 bases). The CDR3 consists of 14 residues. V was shortened by 1 base and J by 4 bases, with 12 bases between the two germline ends. Germline CDR1 DFQATT, CDR2 SNEGSKA (reference sequence). CDR3 sequence (DNA): TGCAGTGCTAGAGTTGTACGGGGTGCAGATACGCAGTATTTT. Its translation: CSARVVRGADTQYF.

V usage is TRBV5-5 and J usage is TRBJ2-1, with TRBD2 matching 8 bases. With V trimmed by 3 bases and J by 5 bases, 13 bases remained unmatched. Per germline, CDR1 SGHKS and CDR2 YYEKEE (reference sequence). This CDR3 contains 17 residues. CDR3 region: CASSSMTSARVNNEQFF. DNA for the CDR3: TGTGCCAGCAGCTCAATGACTAGCGCACGAGTGAACAATGAGCAGTTCTTC.

The V call is TRBV5-1, the J call TRBJ2-1; D unresolved. The CDR3 extends over 12 amino acids. V was shortened by 5 bases and J by 3 bases, with 6 bases between the two germline ends. CDR1 and CDR2 (germline): SGHRS, YFSETQ. This CDR3 reads CASRASYNEQFF. CDR3 DNA sequence: TGCGCCAGCAGAGCTAGCTACAATGAGCAGTTCTTC.

This clonotype was recorded a few times. The chain employs TRBV6-4 and TRBJ2-2, with no clear D. The germline CDR1 and CDR2 sequences are MRHNA and SNTAGT. Trimming took 3 bases from V and 3 from J, leaving 8 bases between them. This CDR3 spans 14 amino acids. This CDR3 is CASSEGSDTGELFF. The CDR3, as DNA: TGTGCCAGCAGTGAGGGATCCGACACCGGGGAGCTGTTTTTT.

This clonotype was seen only a few times. The rearrangement links TRBV18 to TRBJ1-1; no firm D call. Trimming left V 10 bases short and J 4 bases short, with 10 bases between. The CDR3 totals 11 residues. CDR1 and CDR2 (germline): KGHSH, LQKENI. The CDR3 here is CATLIGTEAFF. CDR3 coding DNA: TGTGCCACCCTTATAGGCACTGAAGCTTTCTTT.

The CDR3: CASGQGGDSYEQYF. The CDR3 bases are TGTGCCAGCGGTCAAGGCGGTGACTCCTACGAGCAGTACTTC. This sequence joins TRBV6-1 and TRBJ2-7, with unresolved D. The V and J ends lost 8 bases and 0 bases respectively, with 14 bases between them. This CDR3 contains 14 residues. Germline lookup yields CDR1 MNHNS and CDR2 SASEGT.

The chain joins TRBV18 to TRBJ2-1, with TRBD2 matching 8 bases. V was clipped by 6 bases and J by 1 base; unmatched bases: 14. Per the germline V gene, CDR1 is KGHSH and CDR2 is LQKENI. The CDR3 is made up of 18 amino acids. CDR3 sequence: CASSPPRGGPESYNEQFF. For the CDR3, the DNA is TGTGCCAGCTCCCCCCCACGCGGGGGGCCTGAGTCCTACAATGAGCAGTTCTTC.

The sample holds a few counts of this clonotype. The V call is TRBV7-6, the J call TRBJ2-6; D might be TRBD1 (5 bases). Trimming removed 5 bases at V and 0 bases at J, with 8 bases between. The germline V gene has CDR1 SGHVS and CDR2 FNYEAQ. The CDR3 is made up of 15 amino acids. CDR3 nucleotides: TGTGCCAGCAGCCGACAGTTCTCTGGGGCCAACGTCCTGACTTTC. This gives the protein CASSRQFSGANVLTF.

The CDR3 sequence: CASSYLGQGAKEQYF. CDR3 coding DNA: TGTGCCAGCAGTTACCTGGGACAGGGGGCAAAGGAGCAGTACTTC. V is TRBV6-5 and J is TRBJ2-7; 12 bases match TRBD1. There are 15 residues in the CDR3. The germline V gene has CDR1 MNHEY and CDR2 SVGAGI. Germline trimming cut 2 bases from V and 7 bases from J; bases unmatched to any gene: 6.

There are a few counts of this clonotype. In DNA, the CDR3 is TGCAGTGCTAGGACCGTAGGACTTATCTCCTACAATGAGCAGTTCTTC. The encoded protein is CSARTVGLISYNEQFF. The chain combines TRBV20-1 with TRBJ2-1, with TRBD2 as a possible D gene (5 bases). CDR3 length equals 16 residues. With 3 bases removed from V and 0 bases from J, the gap between germline ends came to 15 bases. The germline gives CDR1 DFQATT, CDR2 SNEGSKA (reference sequence).

This clonotype was seen repeatedly, ten times or more. The chain joins TRBV5-1 to TRBJ2-1; 10 bases agree with TRBD2. CDR3 length equals 14 residues. Germline trimming cut 5 bases from V and 4 bases from J; bases unmatched to any gene: 3. The germline gives CDR1 SGHRS, CDR2 YFSETQ. The CDR3 DNA is TGCGCCAGCAGTTTGACTAGCGGGTACAATGAGCAGTTCTTC. This codes for CASSLTSGYNEQFF.

This chain connects TRBV5-1 to TRBJ1-2; D remains ambiguous. Trimming stripped 3 bases from V and 5 bases from J, with 11 bases between. This CDR3 comprises 13 residues. CDR1 SGHRS and CDR2 YFSETQ come from the germline V gene. Here the CDR3 reads CASSSVLAYGYTF. The DNA for the CDR3 is TGCGCCAGCAGCTCGGTCCTTGCATATGGCTACACCTTC.

This clonotype was picked up a small number of times. This chain connects TRBV6-1 to TRBJ1-1, with 9 bases that match TRBD1. The germline CDR1 and CDR2 sequences are MNHNS and SASEGT. The CDR3 has 15 amino acids. J lost 4 bases, V lost 7 bases, and 10 bases had no gene match. The CDR3 sequence is CASKGQGGWATEAFF. Written as DNA, the CDR3 is TGTGCCAGCAAGGGACAGGGCGGATGGGCCACTGAAGCTTTCTTT.